These T cell receptor beta chains were read from a single sample in a study of blood T cell repertoires in COVID-19. TCRdb's copy holds only in-frame clones and misses some; the assay was immunoSEQ multiplex PCR. The repertoire holds fewer than 300,000 clones, approximately 87% seen once, with 2% to 3% in the top ten. The sequenced sample consisted of peripheral blood. The receptors originated from a woman in her 70s with active or convalescent COVID-19. CDR3s include the opening cysteine and the closing phenylalanine or tryptophan. A D gene is named only where the DNA matches it firmly. Only some rows state a clone size, as once, few, many or a class for expanded clones.

CASSLRTGDTGELFF	TGCGCCAGCAGCTTGAGGACAGGGGACACCGGGGAGCTGTTTTTT	TRBV5-1	TRBJ2-2	NA	TRBD1
CASSRPSYDTQYF	TGTGCCAGCAGCCGCCCGAGTTACGATACGCAGTATTTT	TRBV28	TRBJ2-3	NA	NA
CASRSGLLYEQYF	TGTGCCAGCAGGTCGGGACTACTGTACGAGCAGTACTTC	TRBV28	TRBJ2-7	once	TRBD2
CASSSHPAGSNQPQHF	TGTGCCAGCAGCTCCCACCCCGCAGGGAGCAATCAGCCCCAGCATTTT	TRBV7-8	TRBJ1-5	NA	NA
CASSILPGTGGDWADTQYF	TGCGCCAGCAGCATCCTTCCCGGGACAGGGGGCGATTGGGCAGATACGCAGTATTTT	TRBV5-1	TRBJ2-3	NA	TRBD1
CASSPPGSTYEQYF	TGTGCCAGCAGTCCTCCCGGTAGCACCTACGAGCAGTACTTC	TRBV28	TRBJ2-7	NA	NA
CASSQDRYRVSNQPQHF	TGTGCCAGCAGCCAAGATCGTTACAGGGTCAGCAATCAGCCCCAGCATTTT	TRBV3-1/TRBV3-2	TRBJ1-5	NA	NA
CASSLAGPYEQYF	TGCGCCAGCAGCTTGGCAGGCCCGTACGAGCAGTACTTC	TRBV5-1	TRBJ2-7	NA	NA
CASSRLAGSYNEQFF	TGTGCCAGTAGTCGACTAGCGGGATCCTACAATGAGCAGTTCTTC	TRBV19	TRBJ2-1	few	TRBD2
CASSPSISSPLHF	TGTGCCAGTAGTCCCTCGATCAGTTCACCCCTCCACTTT	TRBV19	TRBJ1-6	NA	NA
CASSSRRRDYEQYF	TGTGCCAGCAGCTCCAGGAGACGGGACTACGAGCAGTACTTC	TRBV11-2	TRBJ2-7	NA	NA
CASGPANGGSYNEQFF	TGTGCTAGTGGCCCCGCTAATGGCGGTTCCTACAATGAGCAGTTCTTC	TRBV12-5	TRBJ2-1	NA	NA
CASSYGQGGAPLHF	TGTGCCAGCAGTTACGGCCAGGGGGGAGCTCCCCTCCACTTT	TRBV6-2/TRBV6-3	TRBJ1-6	NA	TRBD1
CSYTTGDEKLFF	TGCAGCTATACGACAGGGGATGAAAAACTGTTTTTT	TRBV29-1	TRBJ1-4	NA	TRBD1
CASSEEQGWFF	TGTGCCAGCAGTGAGGAACAGGGTTGGTTCTTC	TRBV2	TRBJ2-1	NA	NA